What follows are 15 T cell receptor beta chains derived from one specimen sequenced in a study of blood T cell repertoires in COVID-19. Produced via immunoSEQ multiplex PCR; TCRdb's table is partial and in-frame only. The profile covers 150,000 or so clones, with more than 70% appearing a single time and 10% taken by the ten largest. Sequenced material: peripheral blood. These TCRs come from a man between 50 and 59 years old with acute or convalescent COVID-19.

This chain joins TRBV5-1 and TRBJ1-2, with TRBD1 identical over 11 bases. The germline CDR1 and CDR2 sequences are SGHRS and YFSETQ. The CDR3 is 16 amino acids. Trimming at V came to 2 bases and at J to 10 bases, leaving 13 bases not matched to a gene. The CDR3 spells CASSFSSTGTGGNYTF. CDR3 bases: TGCGCCAGCAGCTTTTCCAGCACCGGGACAGGGGGAAACTACACCTTC.

This chain's CDR3 is CASSLEGNGANVLTF. CDR3 nucleotide sequence: TGCGCCAGCAGCTTGGAGGGGAATGGGGCCAACGTCCTGACTTTC. J is TRBJ2-6 and V is TRBV5-1; TRBD1 might be the D (5 bases). The germline V gene encodes CDR1 SGHRS and CDR2 YFSETQ. The V gene lost 0 bases and the J gene lost 3 bases, with 7 bases spanning the gap. The CDR3 spans 15 residues. The entire variable domain, with the rest obtained from reference TRBV5-1 and TRBJ2-6, is as follows: KAGVTQTPRYLIKTRGQQVTLSCSPISGHRSVSWYQQTPGQGLQFLFEYFSETQRNKGNFPGRFSGRQFSNSRSEMNVSTLELGDSALYLCASSLEGNGANVLTFGAGSRLTVL.

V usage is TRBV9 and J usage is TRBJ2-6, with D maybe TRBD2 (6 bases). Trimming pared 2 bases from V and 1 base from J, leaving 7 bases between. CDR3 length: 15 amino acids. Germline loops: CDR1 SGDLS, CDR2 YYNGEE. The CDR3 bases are TGTGCCAGCAGCGTCGGGGGATCTGGGGCCAACGTCCTGACTTTC. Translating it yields CASSVGGSGANVLTF.

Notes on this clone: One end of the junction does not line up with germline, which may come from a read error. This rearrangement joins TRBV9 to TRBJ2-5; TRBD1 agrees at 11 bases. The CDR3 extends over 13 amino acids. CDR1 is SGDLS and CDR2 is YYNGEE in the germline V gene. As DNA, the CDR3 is TGTGCCAGCAGCGGACCGGGACAGGGGGACTCAAACTTC. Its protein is CASSGPGQGDSNF.

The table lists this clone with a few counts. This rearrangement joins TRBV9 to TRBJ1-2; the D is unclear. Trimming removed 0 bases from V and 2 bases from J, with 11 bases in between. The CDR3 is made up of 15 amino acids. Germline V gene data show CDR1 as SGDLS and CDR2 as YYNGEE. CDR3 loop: CASSVAGVQNYGYTF. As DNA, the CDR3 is TGTGCCAGCAGCGTAGCGGGAGTCCAGAACTATGGCTACACCTTC.

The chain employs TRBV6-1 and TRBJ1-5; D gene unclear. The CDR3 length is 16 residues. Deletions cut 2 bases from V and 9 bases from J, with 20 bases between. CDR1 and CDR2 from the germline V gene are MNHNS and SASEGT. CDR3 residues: CASSERVPRAGGPQHF. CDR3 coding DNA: TGTGCCAGCAGTGAAAGGGTACCTAGGGCGGGAGGGCCCCAGCATTTT.

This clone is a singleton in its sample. The DNA of the CDR3 is TGTGCCAGCAGCCAAGATATTGGCGGGACTGAAGCTTTCTTT. It codes for CASSQDIGGTEAFF. The chain uses TRBV14 and TRBJ1-1; D call uncertain. Germline CDR1 and CDR2: SGHDN and FVKESK. Trimming removed 0 bases from V and 5 bases from J, with 10 bases in between. The CDR3 runs 14 residues.

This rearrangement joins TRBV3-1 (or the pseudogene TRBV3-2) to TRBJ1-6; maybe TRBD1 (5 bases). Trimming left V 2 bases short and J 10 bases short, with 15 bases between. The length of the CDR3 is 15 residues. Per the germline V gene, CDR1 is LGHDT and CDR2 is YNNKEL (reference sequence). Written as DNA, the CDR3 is TGTGCCAGCAGCCAAAGTATGGGCAGGGTGTCACCCCTCCACTTT. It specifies CASSQSMGRVSPLHF.

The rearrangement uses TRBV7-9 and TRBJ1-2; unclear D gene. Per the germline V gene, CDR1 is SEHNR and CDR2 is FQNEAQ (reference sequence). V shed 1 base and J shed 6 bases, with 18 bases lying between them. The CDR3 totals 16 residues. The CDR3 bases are TGTGCCAGCAGCTTAGTATACCGGTCTTCGGCGGATGGCTACACCTTC. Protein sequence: CASSLVYRSSADGYTF.

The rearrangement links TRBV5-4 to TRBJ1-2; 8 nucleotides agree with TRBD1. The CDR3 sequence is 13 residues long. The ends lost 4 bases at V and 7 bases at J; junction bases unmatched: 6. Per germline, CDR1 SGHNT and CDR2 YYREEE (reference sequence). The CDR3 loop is CASSQQGAGGYTF. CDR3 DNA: TGTGCCAGCAGCCAGCAGGGGGCGGGTGGCTACACCTTC.

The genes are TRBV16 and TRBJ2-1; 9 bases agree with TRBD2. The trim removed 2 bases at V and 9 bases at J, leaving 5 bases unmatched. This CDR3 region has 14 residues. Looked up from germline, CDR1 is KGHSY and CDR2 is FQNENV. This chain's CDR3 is CASSQVVAGVEQFF. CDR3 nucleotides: TGTGCCAGCAGCCAAGTAGTAGCGGGAGTTGAGCAGTTCTTC. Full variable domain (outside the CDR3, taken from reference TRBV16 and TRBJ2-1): GEEVAQTPKHLVRGEGQKAKLYCAPIKGHSYVFWYQQVLKNEFKFLISFQNENVFDETGMPKERFSAKCLPNSPCSLEIQATKLEDSAVYFCASSQVVAGVEQFFGPGTRLTVL.

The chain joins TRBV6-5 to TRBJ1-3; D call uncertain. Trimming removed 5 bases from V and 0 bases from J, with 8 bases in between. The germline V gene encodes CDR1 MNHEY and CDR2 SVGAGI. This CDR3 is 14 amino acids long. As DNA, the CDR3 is TGTGCCAGCAGTCCCTCCCTCTCTGGAAACACCATATATTTT. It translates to CASSPSLSGNTIYF.

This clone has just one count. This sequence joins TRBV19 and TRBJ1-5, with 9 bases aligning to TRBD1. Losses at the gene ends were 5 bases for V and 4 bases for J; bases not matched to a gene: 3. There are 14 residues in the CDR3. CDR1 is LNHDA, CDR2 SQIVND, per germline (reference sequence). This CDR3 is CASSLTGGNQPQHF. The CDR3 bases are TGTGCCAGTAGTTTGACAGGGGGTAATCAGCCCCAGCATTTT.

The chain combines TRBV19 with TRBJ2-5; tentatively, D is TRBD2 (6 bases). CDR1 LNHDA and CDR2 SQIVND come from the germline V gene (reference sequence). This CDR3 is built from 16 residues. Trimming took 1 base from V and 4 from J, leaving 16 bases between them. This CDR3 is CASSIATGALGETQYF. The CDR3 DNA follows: TGTGCCAGTAGTATAGCGACGGGAGCGTTGGGAGAGACCCAGTACTTC.

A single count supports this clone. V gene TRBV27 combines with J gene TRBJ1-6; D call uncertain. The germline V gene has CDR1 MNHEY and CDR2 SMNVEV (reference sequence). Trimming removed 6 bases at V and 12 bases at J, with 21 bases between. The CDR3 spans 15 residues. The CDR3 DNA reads TGTGCCAGCAGCGACCCCTCGGGAACCTCCCTACCCCTCCACTTT. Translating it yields CASSDPSGTSLPLHF.